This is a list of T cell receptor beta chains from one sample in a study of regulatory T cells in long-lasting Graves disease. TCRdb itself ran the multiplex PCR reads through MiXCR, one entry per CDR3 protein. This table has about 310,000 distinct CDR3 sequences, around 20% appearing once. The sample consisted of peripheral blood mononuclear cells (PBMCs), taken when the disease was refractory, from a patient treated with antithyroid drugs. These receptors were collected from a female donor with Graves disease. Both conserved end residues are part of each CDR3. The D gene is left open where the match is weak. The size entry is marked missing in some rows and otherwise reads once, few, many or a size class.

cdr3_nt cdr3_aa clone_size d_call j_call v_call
TGTGCCAGCAGTTACTCGAGACCGCGGGAGAACACCGGGGAGCTGTTTTTT CASSYSRPRENTGELFF NA NA TRBJ2-2 TRBV6-2/TRBV6-3
TGCAGTGCTAGAATTCCGGGACAGGGGAATGGCTACACCTTC CSARIPGQGNGYTF NA TRBD1 TRBJ1-2 TRBV20-1
TGCAGCATCCTCCCCCAGGGGGAAACCTACGAGCAGTACTTC CSILPQGETYEQYF few TRBD1 TRBJ2-7 TRBV29-1
TGTGCCAGCAGCTTAGGACAGCTCTCTGGGGCCAACGTCCTGACTTTC CASSLGQLSGANVLTF few NA TRBJ2-6 TRBV7-9
TGCGCCAGCAGCCAAGTGACAGGGCCAGTTCTCCGGACCCAGTACTTC CASSQVTGPVLRTQYF many TRBD1 TRBJ2-5 TRBV4-1
TGTGCCAGCAGTTTGGGTACAGCTACTAGCACAGATACGCAGTATTTT CASSLGTATSTDTQYF NA NA TRBJ2-3 TRBV28
TGTGCCACCAGCAGGGGACTAGTCGGCGAGCAGTACTTC CATSRGLVGEQYF few TRBD2 TRBJ2-7 TRBV15
TGTGCCAGCAGTTTGACGTGGGGTCAGCCCCAGCATTTT CASSLTWGQPQHF few NA TRBJ1-5 TRBV27
TGTGCCAGTAGTATAGGGTTAGCGGGAGCCTACAATGAGCAGTTCTTC CASSIGLAGAYNEQFF few TRBD2 TRBJ2-1 TRBV19
TGTGCCAGCTCACTTAGACAGGAAAACTATGGCTACACCTTC CASSLRQENYGYTF many NA TRBJ1-2 TRBV18
TGTGCCAGCTCACCGGGGCAGGACCCCTACGAGCAGTACTTC CASSPGQDPYEQYF NA NA TRBJ2-7 TRBV18
TGTGCCAGCCAATCGGCCTTCTTCTACACCGGGGAGCTGTTTTTT CASQSAFFYTGELFF few NA TRBJ2-2 TRBV6-2/TRBV6-3
TGTGCCAGCAGCTTACAAGGGTTTAAGGACGGCTACACCTTC CASSLQGFKDGYTF many NA TRBJ1-2 TRBV7-2
TGTGCCAGCAGTGCCACGACAGGGGTACACACTGAAGCTTTCTTT CASSATTGVHTEAFF NA TRBD1 TRBJ1-1 TRBV27
TGTGCCAGCAGTGAAGCGCAGGCCGGGGTCTACGAGCAGTACTTC CASSEAQAGVYEQYF NA NA TRBJ2-7 TRBV6-1
TGTGCCAGCAGCTTAGCAACAGGGGGCAAGAGTGAAAAACTGTTTTTT CASSLATGGKSEKLFF few TRBD1 TRBJ1-4 TRBV7-9
TGTGCCAGCAGCCTGGTTCCCTCTGGAAACACCATATATTTT CASSLVPSGNTIYF NA NA TRBJ1-3 TRBV5-6
TGTGCCAGTAGTATAGATCGGTACCGAAGGGGAGACGGAGAGCAGTACTTC CASSIDRYRRGDGEQYF NA NA TRBJ2-7 TRBV19
TGCAGTGCTTCGATGCGCGGACTAGCGGGAGGTTCCGGGGCCAACGTCCTGACTTTC CSASMRGLAGGSGANVLTF NA TRBD2 TRBJ2-6 TRBV20-1
TGTGCCAGCAGCTACCTTAGGGACGGCTACGAGCAGTACTTC CASSYLRDGYEQYF few NA TRBJ2-7 TRBV6-5
TGTGCCACCAGCAGAGAATACGCGGCAGAGAACACCGGGGAGCTGTTTTTT CATSREYAAENTGELFF NA NA TRBJ2-2 TRBV15
TGCAGCGTTGAGACGTCAGGGGCGAACTATGGCTACACCTTC CSVETSGANYGYTF many NA TRBJ1-2 TRBV29-1
TGCGCCAGCAGCTTGGAAGGGCCGTCTGGGGCCAACGTCCTGACTTTC CASSLEGPSGANVLTF NA NA TRBJ2-6 TRBV5-1
TGCAGTGCTGGGCGTGGGGATGAGCAGTTCTTC CSAGRGDEQFF NA NA TRBJ2-1 TRBV20-1
TGTGCCAGCAGCTTACGAGCGGGAGGATCCCCCTACGAGCAGTACTTC CASSLRAGGSPYEQYF NA TRBD2 TRBJ2-7 TRBV7-2
TGTGCCAGCAGGGGACAGCTTCGTACAGATACGCAGTATTTT CASRGQLRTDTQYF NA TRBD1 TRBJ2-3 TRBV12-3/TRBV12-4
TGTGCCAGCAGTTTGAGGGAGGGAGGTAGAGAGACCCAGTACTTC CASSLREGGRETQYF many TRBD2 TRBJ2-5 TRBV28
TGTGCCAGCAGTTCCCCCCGCGGGGGGGGGTCCTACAATGAGCAGTTCTTC CASSSPRGGGSYNEQFF NA TRBD2 TRBJ2-1 TRBV28
TGCAGCGTTACCCGTGGGGGGGCCTACGAGCAGTACTTC CSVTRGGAYEQYF once TRBD2 TRBJ2-7 TRBV29-1
TGTGCCAGCAGCCAATCTTCCTTGGCCCTCGAGCAGTACTTC CASSQSSLALEQYF many NA TRBJ2-7 TRBV16
TGTGCCAGCTCACCCAGCGGGAGAGGAACCTACGAGCAGTACTTC CASSPSGRGTYEQYF NA TRBD2 TRBJ2-7 TRBV18
TGTGCCAGCTCACCACGCGGACAGGCAAACACTGAAGCTTTCTTT CASSPRGQANTEAFF many TRBD1 TRBJ1-1 TRBV18
TGTGCCAGCTCCCCTTTGGCGGGCAGTCAAGAGACCCAGTACTTC CASSPLAGSQETQYF few NA TRBJ2-5 TRBV6-1
TGTGCCAGCAGTTTATGGGCCGATAATTCACCCCTCCACTTT CASSLWADNSPLHF few NA TRBJ1-6 TRBV27
TGTGCCTCAGGGTCGGCCTCCCAATCGTCGCCCCAGCATTTT CASGSASQSSPQHF NA NA TRBJ1-5 TRBV10-3
TGTGCCAGCAGGGAACCGGGACAGGGAGGCCGAAACTATGGCTACACCTTC CASREPGQGGRNYGYTF many TRBD1 TRBJ1-2 TRBV28
TGTGCCAGCAGCTTAAATGGGGGGCATGGCGGGGAGCTGTTTTTT CASSLNGGHGGELFF few NA TRBJ2-2 TRBV7-3
TGTGCCAGCAGATCCAATACCGGCCCGGGCTCACAAGAGACCCAGTACTTC CASRSNTGPGSQETQYF NA NA TRBJ2-5 TRBV9
TGTGCCATCACCCCGAGACAGGGCACCGGGGAGCTGTTTTTT CAITPRQGTGELFF NA TRBD1 TRBJ2-2 TRBV10-3
TGTGCCAGCAGTTTAACTCCGGCCGCGGGGGCCTACGAGCAGTACTTC CASSLTPAAGAYEQYF NA TRBD2 TRBJ2-7 TRBV28
TGCAGTGCCGGAGGACAGGGGGCTGGTAGCTACACCTTC CSAGGQGAGSYTF many TRBD1 TRBJ1-2 TRBV20-1
TGTGCCAGCAGCCCCCCTGGGGTTAGCCTCGGTCAGCGGACGCAGTATTTT CASSPPGVSLGQRTQYF NA NA TRBJ2-3 TRBV7-2
TGTGCCAGCAGTTTATCTAGGGGTAGCGAGCAGTACTTC CASSLSRGSEQYF many NA TRBJ2-7 TRBV27
TGTGCCAGCAGTTCCTCGGGAGGGCCACAAGAGACCCAGTACTTC CASSSSGGPQETQYF many TRBD2 TRBJ2-5 TRBV28
TGCAGCGTTGAAGATTGGGCGGGAACTGCTGGGGCCAACGTCCTGACTTTC CSVEDWAGTAGANVLTF NA NA TRBJ2-6 TRBV29-1
TGTGCCAGCAGCTTAAACAGGGGAGGCGAAAAACTGTTTTTT CASSLNRGGEKLFF many TRBD1 TRBJ1-4 TRBV13
TGTGCCAGCAGTTATGACGGGAGACCTTTCTTT CASSYDGRPFF few NA TRBJ1-1 TRBV12-3/TRBV12-4
TGTGCCAGCAGCTTGTCGGAAGGTGGGGGCGCAGGGGCAATATTGGATGGCTACACCTTC CASSLSEGGGAGAILDGYTF NA NA TRBJ1-2 TRBV5-4
TGTGCCAGCAGACTAGGGGGAGGGTTGGACACTGAAGCTTTCTTT CASRLGGGLDTEAFF few NA TRBJ1-1 TRBV3-1
TGTGCCAGCAGTTTTATTTTAAGTTATGGCTACACCTTC CASSFILSYGYTF few NA TRBJ1-2 TRBV6-5
TGTGCCAGCAGGTCCCCGGGGACAGGGGGCGGCGGGGAGCTGTTTTTT CASRSPGTGGGGELFF NA TRBD1 TRBJ2-2 TRBV6-1
TGTGCCTGGAGGCAGGGCGGGTTAACAGATACGCAGTATTTT CAWRQGGLTDTQYF NA NA TRBJ2-3 TRBV30
TGTGCCAGCAGACCAATTGACACGTATAGCAATCAGCCCCAGCATTTT CASRPIDTYSNQPQHF many NA TRBJ1-5 TRBV28
TGTGCCAGCAGCGCGGGCAGAATCTATGGCTACACCTTC CASSAGRIYGYTF many NA TRBJ1-2 TRBV27
TGCGCCAGCAGCCAAGACAGGGGTGGCGGCTACACCTTC CASSQDRGGGYTF many NA TRBJ1-2 TRBV4-3